This TCR beta chain comes out of a study of shared clonotypes between healthy human individuals (dated by TCRdb to 2018 to 2021). Regarding the research as a whole: A few men and two women, aged 18 to 49 years, made up the cohort. Between about 0.8 and 9 billion PBMCs per donor were obtained by leukapheresis. For each donor, three plates each were used for CD4 naive and CD4 memory, two plates were used for CD8 naive, and one plate was used for CD8 memory. Different laboratories and diverse techniques were used to prepare libraries and sequence TCR repertoires, to increase sequencing depth and limit assay-specific biases. Blood TCR repertoires of about five healthy adults were deeply sequenced to estimate repertoire size and the extent of clonotype sharing between individuals. Study-level results and caveats: Compared with non-shared clonotypes, the clonotypes found in all four sorted-subset donors had higher generation probabilities. Naive subsets generally had larger estimated clonotype richness than memory subsets. Sampling was restricted to blood, and TCR repertoires in tissue are likely to differ from TCR repertoires in blood. Around 5% of naive CD4, 3.5% of naive CD8, 2.3% of memory CD4, and about 0.4% of memory CD8 clonotypes were shared across several donors. Because the study included only a small number of donors, the genetic and exposure-history diversity represented was limited. Pairwise subsampling indicated that sequencing depth was expected to affect the degree of clonotype sharing among donors. Incomplete sequencing was indicated by rarefaction of sorted-subset datasets, despite the large sequencing depth.

Including cysteine and phenylalanine, the CDR3 has 15 amino acids. The only DNA kept is the CDR3, 45 bases in frame from the first base. The junction carries 14 bases between V and J, which are trimmed by 3 bases and 2 bases respectively. Per the germline V gene, MGHRA is the CDR1 and YSYEKL is the CDR2. Using the deep immunoSEQ assay, multiplex PCR amplified TCR CDR3 regions from genomic DNA. For each cell subset, the extracted genomic DNA was distributed evenly across all wells of several immunoSEQ 96-well plates, and each plate served as one replicate. For sorted subsets, about 200 ng genomic DNA, equal to about 30,000 T cell genomes, was loaded into each replicate PCR. Purified libraries were quantified with a Qubit 3.0 fluorometer, sized on a Bioanalyzer 2100, and re-quantified with the KAPA Library Quantification kit. Every immunoSEQ 96-well plate was sequenced on a dedicated single-read 150-cycle Illumina NextSeq 550 flow cell. The authors' pipeline ran thus. Because the immunoSEQ output included only junctional sequences and no quality scores, the filtering could not be the same as the filtering used for full-length reads. Sequences were annotated with PyIR, a Python wrapper for IgBLAST v1.9, using IMGT germline references to assign V/J genes and CDR3. Reads were filtered out if the reads had weak V/J assignments (E-value above 1e-6), no CDR3, stop codons, out-of-frame junctions, or ambiguous translated residues. A V3J clonotype was defined by an identical inferred V gene, J gene, and CDR3 amino acid sequence. The percentage overlap between two repertoires was calculated by dividing the number of shared unique clonotypes by the size of the smaller repertoire. Richness of each repertoire was evaluated using RTK rarefaction, the Chao1 estimator, and Recon v2.1 estimates of unobserved clonotypes. Generation probabilities for all TCRbeta clonotypes obtained by the gDNA method from a handful of donors were computed using OLGA. What TCRdb holds here is the immuneACCESS table cut down to in-frame rearrangements. Part of the clones is not present; checked against another copy, under half of the missing clones reflect an unresolved V gene, and the others are unexplained. V, J and clone size derive from that table, while D and trimming were established from the DNA sequence. The table for this sample lists about 2,100,000 clones; 85% to 95% of them were counted only once. The top ten constitute roughly 1.7% of the sample.

CD8 naive samples were CD45RO-negative cells positively selected for CCR7, giving a CD45RA+CCR7+ population that excluded TemRA cells. Donors were healthy HIV-negative adults with no recently reported acute infections or vaccinations. Every donor was a Caucasian adult residing in Nashville, Tennessee, USA. Blood was obtained by leukapheresis, after which PBMCs were separated by Ficoll-Histopaque density gradient centrifugation and cryopreserved in liquid nitrogen vapor phase. Analytical flow cytometry was used to check the purity and quantity of every magnetically sorted T cell population. From each sorted fraction, genomic DNA was isolated and quantified by UV absorbance on a Nanodrop 2000c. About this clone: Its antigen remains undetermined. Per-base qualities were not stored, and no clone one base away is much larger.

The rearrangement joined TRBV4-1 to TRBJ2-7, with the identity of the D gene unclear. This receptor was obtained from a man aged 18 to 29 in good health. Some clones in this sample may be carry-over from other donors' samples. The sequenced material came from naive CD8+ T cells from PBMCs. What the cell subset or site label conveys for this sample: CD45RA+CCR7+. The DNA sequence follows: TGCGCCAGCAGCCACCTGACCGACGTGACCTACGAGCAGTACTTC. Translated, this is CASSHLTDVTYEQYF.